Listed below are T cell receptor beta chains from one sample, sequenced in a study of CD8 T cells in Susac syndrome. TCRdb re-analysed the immunoSEQ multiplex PCR reads in MiXCR, keeping a single row per CDR3 protein. The table includes tens of thousands of distinct CDR3 sequences, about 96% detected once. Sequences were obtained from CD8+ T cells from PBMCs. These TCRs come from a human donor with Susac syndrome. Both conserved end residues are part of each CDR3. A D gene is named only where the DNA matches it firmly. Clone size is stated in some rows and not others, as once, few, many or a class when expanded.

- | TRBJ2-5 | 15 | TRBV12-3/TRBV12-4 | - | CASSPTHATGETQYF | TGTGCCAGCAGTCCAACGCACGCCACGGGAGAGACCCAGTACTTC
once | TRBJ1-1 | 16 | TRBV4-2 | - | CASSQDREGRDTEAFF | TGTGCCAGCAGCCAAGATCGGGAAGGGAGGGACACTGAAGCTTTCTTT
- | TRBJ1-1 | 15 | TRBV30 | TRBD1 | CAWRRGTGGFTEAFF | TGTGCCTGGAGGAGGGGCACAGGGGGCTTCACTGAAGCTTTCTTT
- | TRBJ1-2 | 13 | TRBV19 | TRBD1 | CASRDRGNYGYTF | TGTGCCAGTAGAGACAGGGGCAACTATGGCTACACCTTC
few | TRBJ2-1 | 12 | TRBV9 | - | CASSPQGYEQFF | TGTGCCAGCAGCCCCCAGGGGTATGAGCAGTTCTTC
- | TRBJ2-1 | 13 | TRBV29-1 | TRBD2 | CSVGGTSGAEQFF | TGCAGCGTTGGGGGGACTAGCGGGGCTGAGCAGTTCTTC
- | TRBJ1-5 | 14 | TRBV30 | TRBD1 | CAWRADRGGQPQHF | TGTGCCTGGAGGGCGGACAGGGGAGGTCAGCCCCAGCATTTT
- | TRBJ2-1 | 14 | TRBV29-1 | - | CSVDGTGMYNEQFF | TGCAGCGTTGATGGCACGGGGATGTACAATGAGCAGTTCTTC
- | TRBJ1-4 | 16 | TRBV9 | - | CASSVGQKSTNEKLFF | TGTGCCAGCAGCGTAGGACAGAAGTCAACTAATGAAAAACTGTTTTTT
once | TRBJ2-7 | 14 | TRBV5-6 | - | CASSLWDLTYEQYF | TGTGCCAGCAGCTTGTGGGACTTAACCTACGAGCAGTACTTC
- | TRBJ2-1 | 14 | TRBV5-1 | - | CASSSEQTTNEQFF | TGCGCCAGCAGCTCGGAGCAAACTACGAATGAGCAGTTCTTC
- | TRBJ1-6 | 15 | TRBV30 | - | CAWSSVRRDNSPLHF | TGTGCCTGGAGTTCCGTAAGGAGGGACAATTCACCCCTCCACTTT
- | TRBJ1-5 | 13 | TRBV6-2/TRBV6-3 | TRBD1 | CASSDRGYQPQHF | TGTGCCAGCAGTGACAGGGGTTATCAGCCCCAGCATTTT
- | TRBJ1-2 | 13 | TRBV27 | TRBD1 | CASSAGTGDGYTF | TGTGCCAGCAGTGCGGGGACAGGGGACGGCTACACCTTC
- | TRBJ2-3 | 9 | TRBV6-5 | - | CAGAITQYF | TGTGCCGGGGCGATTACGCAGTATTTT
- | TRBJ2-5 | 19 | TRBV30 | TRBD2 | CAWNNPPTSGGPFQETQYF | TGTGCCTGGAATAACCCCCCAACTAGCGGGGGACCGTTTCAAGAGACCCAGTACTTC
- | TRBJ1-2 | 13 | TRBV4-3 | TRBD1 | CASSVTGMGGYTF | TGCGCCAGCAGCGTGACAGGGATGGGCGGCTACACCTTC
- | TRBJ1-3 | 14 | TRBV7-2 | - | CASSLARAGNTIYF | TGTGCCAGCAGCTTAGCCAGGGCTGGAAACACCATATATTTT
- | TRBJ2-5 | 13 | TRBV20-1 | TRBD2 | CSAPTSGVETQYF | TGCAGTGCTCCGACTAGCGGGGTGGAGACCCAGTACTTC
- | TRBJ2-1 | 16 | TRBV20-1 | TRBD2 | CSAQPGLAGDYNEQFF | TGCAGTGCGCAACCGGGACTAGCGGGGGATTACAATGAGCAGTTCTTC
- | TRBJ2-6 | 13 | TRBV11-2 | - | CASSPSAANVLTF | TGTGCCAGCAGCCCTTCTGCGGCCAACGTCCTGACTTTC
- | TRBJ1-1 | 14 | TRBV30 | - | CAWTWGNSGTEAFF | TGTGCCTGGACGTGGGGCAATTCTGGCACTGAAGCTTTCTTT
- | TRBJ1-5 | 12 | TRBV20-1 | - | CSARTGNQPQHF | TGCAGTGCTAGAACGGGGAATCAGCCCCAGCATTTT
- | TRBJ2-7 | 11 | TRBV20-1 | - | CSASESYEQYF | TGCAGTGCCTCGGAGTCTTACGAGCAGTACTTC